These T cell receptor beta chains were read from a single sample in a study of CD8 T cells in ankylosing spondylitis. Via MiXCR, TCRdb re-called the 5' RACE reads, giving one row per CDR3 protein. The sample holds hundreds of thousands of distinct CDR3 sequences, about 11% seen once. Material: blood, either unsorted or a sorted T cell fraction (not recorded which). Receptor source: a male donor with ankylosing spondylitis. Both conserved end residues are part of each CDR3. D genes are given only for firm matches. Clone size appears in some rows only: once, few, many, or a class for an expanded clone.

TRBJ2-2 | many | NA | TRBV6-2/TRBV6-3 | TGTGCCAGCAGACTTGGACCCATGGGTACCGGGGAGCTGTTTTTT | CASRLGPMGTGELFF
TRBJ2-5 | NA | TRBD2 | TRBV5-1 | TGCGCCAGCAGCAACCCCCGGGCGGGGGGGACCCAGTACTTC | CASSNPRAGGTQYF
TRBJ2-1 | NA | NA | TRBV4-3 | TGCGCCAGCAGCCCCGGTCGAGGGGCGGTCGAGCAGTTCTTC | CASSPGRGAVEQFF
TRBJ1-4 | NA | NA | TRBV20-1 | TGCAGTGCTAGTGGCGGGGGCCGGGATCTGTTTTTT | CSASGGGRDLFF
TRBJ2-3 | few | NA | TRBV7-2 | TGTGCCAGCAGCCTGGACGGGGAGGATACGCAGTATTTT | CASSLDGEDTQYF
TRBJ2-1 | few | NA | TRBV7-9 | TGTGCCAGCAGCTTAGGAGGGTCTTATGAGCAGTTCTTC | CASSLGGSYEQFF
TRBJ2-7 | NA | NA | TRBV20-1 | TGCAGTGCTAGAGATCGCCAGGGGTTCCACGAGCAGTACTTC | CSARDRQGFHEQYF
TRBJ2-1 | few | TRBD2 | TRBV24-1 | TGTGCCACCAGTGATTTGCCCGGGACTAGCCGGGGGAATGAGCAGTTCTTC | CATSDLPGTSRGNEQFF
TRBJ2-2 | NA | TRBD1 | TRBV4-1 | TGCGCCAGCAGCCAGGTCCCGGGACAGGGGGCCGGGGAGCTGTTTTTT | CASSQVPGQGAGELFF
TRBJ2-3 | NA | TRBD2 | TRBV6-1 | TGTGCCAGCACCGACGGACTAGCGGGCGGGGATACGCAGTATTTT | CASTDGLAGGDTQYF
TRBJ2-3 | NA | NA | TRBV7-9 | TGTGCCAGCAGCCTCCAATGGGGCGCAGATACGCAGTATTTT | CASSLQWGADTQYF
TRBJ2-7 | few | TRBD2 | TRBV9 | TGTGCCAGCAGCGTACTTCCGGGGGGACTCTACGAGCAGTACTTC | CASSVLPGGLYEQYF
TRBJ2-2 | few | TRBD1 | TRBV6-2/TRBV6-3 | TGTGCCAGCAGGGAGTTGGGACAGGGCACCGGGGAGCTGTTTTTT | CASRELGQGTGELFF
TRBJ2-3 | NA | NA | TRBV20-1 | TGCAGTGCTAGAGTGCCAGGGTCCCCAGTCGGAGATACGCAGTATTTT | CSARVPGSPVGDTQYF
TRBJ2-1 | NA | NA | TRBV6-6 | TGTGCCAGCAGTTACTCTTGGAATGAGCAGTTCTTC | CASSYSWNEQFF
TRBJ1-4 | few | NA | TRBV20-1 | TGCAGTGCTAGAGATCGAATCGAAAAACTGTTTTTT | CSARDRIEKLFF
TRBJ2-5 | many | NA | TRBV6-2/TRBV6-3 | TGTGCCAGCAGGACGGGGGTGGAGACCCAGTACTTC | CASRTGVETQYF
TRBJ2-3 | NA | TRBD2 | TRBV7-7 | TGTGCTAGCAGCTTAGATAGCGGGAGCACAGATACGCAGTATTTT | CASSLDSGSTDTQYF
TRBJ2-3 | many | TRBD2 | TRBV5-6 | TGTGCCAGCAGCTTAAGACTAGCGGGGCGCACAGATACGCAGTATTTT | CASSLRLAGRTDTQYF
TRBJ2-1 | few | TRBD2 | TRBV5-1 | TGCGCCAGCAGCCTGCTAGGTGGGAGCGGGACTTACAATGAGCAGTTCTTC | CASSLLGGSGTYNEQFF
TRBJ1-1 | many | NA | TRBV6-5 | TGTGCCAGCAGTTACGATGGGGGAAGAACTGAAGCTTTCTTT | CASSYDGGRTEAFF
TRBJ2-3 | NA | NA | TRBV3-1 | TGTGCCAGCAGCCGGTGGGAGAGTGTGGCAGATACGCAGTATTTT | CASSRWESVADTQYF
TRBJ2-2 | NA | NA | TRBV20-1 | TGCAGTGCTAGTGACCAGGTATACACCGGGGAGCTGTTTTTT | CSASDQVYTGELFF
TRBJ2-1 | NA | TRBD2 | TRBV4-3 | TGCGCCAGCAGCCAAGATATACGCGGGGGATACAATGAGCAGTTCTTC | CASSQDIRGGYNEQFF
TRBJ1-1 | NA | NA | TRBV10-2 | TGCGCCAGCAGTGAGTCGTGGGGGTTGCAAAACACTGAAGCTTTCTTT | CASSESWGLQNTEAFF
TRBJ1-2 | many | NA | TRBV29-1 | TGCAGCGGGTACGACAGGAACTATGGCTACACCTTC | CSGYDRNYGYTF
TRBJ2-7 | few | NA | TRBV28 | TGTGCCAGCAGTTTATGGAGCATGGGGGAGCGGTCCTACGAGCAGTACTTC | CASSLWSMGERSYEQYF